These T cell receptor beta chains were read from a single sample in a study of T-cell reconstitution after alpha-beta-depleted transplantation in children. TCRdb recomputed calls from the PCR reads with MiXCR, one row per CDR3 protein. Here the sample spans about 500,000 distinct CDR3 sequences, 32% being singletons. The sample in question was PBMCs from the stem cell graft donor, obtained from the stem cell graft. These receptors came from a human donor who donated a stem cell graft to a child with aplastic anemia. Each CDR3 is given with its conserved first and last residue. A D gene is named only where the DNA matches it firmly. Rows may omit the clone size; those that give it use once, few, many or a size class.

>few|-|TRBJ2-1|TRBV9
CASSVEGDSRSSYNEQFF
TGTGCCAGCAGCGTAGAGGGGGACTCCCGATCATCCTACAATGAGCAGTTCTTC
>-|TRBD2|TRBJ2-1|TRBV15
CATSRDRLAGGPKNEQFF
TGTGCCACCAGCAGAGATCGTCTAGCGGGAGGGCCTAAGAATGAGCAGTTCTTC
>few|-|TRBJ2-5|TRBV10-3
CAISEGYQETQYF
TGTGCCATCAGTGAGGGGTACCAAGAGACCCAGTACTTC
>few|TRBD1|TRBJ1-5|TRBV18
CASSLGQGTNQPQHF
TGTGCCAGCTCATTGGGACAGGGGACTAATCAGCCCCAGCATTTT
>once|-|TRBJ2-2|TRBV7-7
CAIGADLNTGELFF
TGTGCCATCGGGGCGGACCTTAACACCGGGGAGCTGTTTTTT
>-|-|TRBJ1-6|TRBV7-2
CASSLGAVPGPLHF
TGTGCCAGCAGCTTAGGTGCTGTGCCCGGACCCCTCCACTTT
>few|-|TRBJ2-5|TRBV7-2
CASSTNPRDPVRQYF
TGTGCCAGCAGCACAAACCCTCGGGACCCTGTACGCCAGTACTTC
>-|-|TRBJ1-1|TRBV7-6
CASSLRPGGGNTEAFF
TGTGCCAGCAGCTTACGTCCTGGGGGAGGAAACACTGAAGCTTTCTTT
>-|-|TRBJ2-5|TRBV6-2/TRBV6-3
CASSQFRRTQYF
TGTGCCAGCAGTCAATTTCGGCGGACCCAGTACTTC
>few|-|TRBJ2-1|TRBV20-1
CSASLAGYNEQFF
TGCAGTGCCTCCCTGGCGGGGTACAATGAGCAGTTCTTC
>-|TRBD1|TRBJ2-3|TRBV5-6
CASSSEGQARTDTQYF
TGTGCCAGCAGCTCGGAAGGACAGGCGCGCACAGATACGCAGTATTTT
>few|-|TRBJ1-1|TRBV10-3
CAISADRNTEAFF
TGTGCCATCAGTGCGGACAGGAACACTGAAGCTTTCTTT
>many|TRBD1|TRBJ2-5|TRBV25-1
CASSDRGTGRETQYF
TGTGCCAGCAGTGATAGAGGGACAGGGAGGGAGACCCAGTACTTC
>-|TRBD2|TRBJ2-1|TRBV20-1
CSASRGLAVNNEQFF
TGCAGTGCTAGCCGAGGACTAGCGGTGAACAATGAGCAGTTCTTC
>-|-|TRBJ2-3|TRBV9
CRATSTDTQYF
TGTCGAGCAACTAGCACAGATACGCAGTATTTT
>-|-|TRBJ1-1|TRBV7-9
CASSRPPGSDTEAFF
TGTGCCAGCAGCCGGCCACCGGGCAGCGACACTGAAGCTTTCTTT
>-|TRBD2|TRBJ2-1|TRBV12-3/TRBV12-4
CASSQLSSGSNEQFF
TGTGCCAGCAGTCAATTAAGTAGCGGGAGCAATGAGCAGTTCTTC
>once|-|TRBJ2-1|TRBV7-9
CASSPSSPRNEQFF
TGTGCCAGCAGCCCCTCAAGTCCCCGGAATGAGCAGTTCTTC
>-|-|TRBJ1-6|TRBV6-1
CASSEAWKDSPLHF
TGTGCCAGCAGTGAAGCGTGGAAGGATTCACCCCTCCACTTT
>-|TRBD1|TRBJ2-3|TRBV12-3/TRBV12-4
CASRLTGQVDTQYF
TGTGCCAGCAGGCTCACAGGACAGGTAGATACGCAGTATTTT
>-|-|TRBJ2-7|TRBV20-1
CSARDRPSRAGRSYEQYF
TGCAGTGCTAGAGATCGTCCGTCGAGGGCAGGACGATCCTACGAGCAGTACTTC
>-|-|TRBJ1-2|TRBV6-1
CASSQMRQNHGYTF
TGTGCCAGCAGTCAAATGCGTCAGAACCATGGCTACACCTTC
>-|TRBD1|TRBJ1-5|TRBV20-1
CSARGPGQGSSQPQHF
TGCAGTGCTAGGGGGCCGGGACAGGGGTCCTCTCAGCCCCAGCATTTT
>few|-|TRBJ2-3|TRBV29-1
CSVDEGKSADTQYF
TGCAGCGTTGATGAGGGAAAAAGCGCAGATACGCAGTATTTT
>-|TRBD1|TRBJ2-5|TRBV25-1
CASRGPRDSQETQYF
TGTGCCAGCAGGGGACCACGGGACAGCCAAGAGACCCAGTACTTC
>-|-|TRBJ1-5|TRBV7-2
CASSLLEDQPQHF
TGTGCCAGCAGCTTACTAGAGGATCAGCCCCAGCATTTT
>few|-|TRBJ2-1|TRBV5-1
CASSLGEYQFF
TGCGCCAGCAGCTTGGGTGAATACCAGTTCTTC
>-|TRBD1|TRBJ1-6|TRBV14
CASSQTNDRVGSSYNSPLHF
TGTGCCAGCAGCCAAACTAATGACAGGGTGGGAAGCTCCTATAATTCACCCCTCCACTTT
>few|TRBD2|TRBJ2-7|TRBV20-1
CSATSSAGPSYEQYF
TGCAGTGCCACGAGTTCAGCGGGACCCTCCTACGAGCAGTACTTC
>few|TRBD2|TRBJ2-7|TRBV13
CASSLPSGRYEQYF
TGTGCCAGCAGCCTCCCTAGCGGGAGGTACGAGCAGTACTTC
>many|-|TRBJ1-1|TRBV13
CASSLAGGRTEAFF
TGTGCCAGCAGCTTAGCGGGAGGGAGGACTGAAGCTTTCTTT
>-|TRBD2|TRBJ2-3|TRBV10-3
CAISEWREAVTDTQYF
TGTGCCATCAGTGAGTGGCGGGAGGCCGTCACAGATACGCAGTATTTT
>-|-|TRBJ2-2|TRBV7-9
CASSLEGYTGELFF
TGTGCCAGCAGCTTGGAGGGATACACCGGGGAGCTGTTTTTT
>few|-|TRBJ2-2|TRBV5-4
CASSSSGHGTGELFF
TGTGCCAGCAGCTCGTCCGGACATGGGACCGGGGAGCTGTTTTTT
>-|-|TRBJ2-5|TRBV24-1
CATSGPLQETQYF
TGTGCCACCAGTGGGCCCCTACAAGAGACCCAGTACTTC
>few|TRBD2|TRBJ2-5|TRBV28
CASSSAGTRGETQYF
TGTGCCAGCAGTTCGGCCGGGACTAGAGGAGAGACCCAGTACTTC
>-|-|TRBJ2-7|TRBV29-1
CSVSGPFYEQYF
TGCAGCGTCTCGGGACCGTTCTACGAGCAGTACTTC
>-|-|TRBJ2-4|TRBV6-5
CASSYGPGAFNKNIQYF
TGTGCCAGCAGTTACGGACCAGGGGCTTTTAACAAAAACATTCAGTACTTC
>-|-|TRBJ1-3|TRBV15
CATSPVGGIKSGNTIYF
TGTGCCACCAGCCCGGTAGGCGGTATCAAATCTGGAAACACCATATATTTT
>few|-|TRBJ1-5|TRBV18
CASSLAQGANGNQPQHF
TGTGCCAGCTCACTCGCACAAGGGGCTAATGGCAATCAGCCCCAGCATTTT
>-|TRBD1|TRBJ2-7|TRBV20-1
CSASSGTGTNEQYF
TGCAGTGCTAGCTCCGGGACAGGGACGAACGAGCAGTACTTC
>-|-|TRBJ1-5|TRBV20-1
CSARLGNQPQHF
TGCAGTGCTAGACTTGGCAATCAGCCCCAGCATTTT
>few|-|TRBJ2-5|TRBV29-1
CSVDLPTRVQTQYF
TGCAGCGTTGACCTACCTACCAGGGTACAGACCCAGTACTTC
>-|TRBD1|TRBJ1-1|TRBV20-1
CSAWTGRNTEAFF
TGCAGTGCTTGGACAGGGAGGAACACTGAAGCTTTCTTT